Listed here is a single T cell receptor beta chain. Its antigen is not known. This record belongs to a study of blood T cells in healthy people across ages. Overall study results and limits: The diversity estimates, figures obtained from one million T cells, were considered underestimates.

Losses at the gene ends were 5 bases for V and 0 bases for J; bases not matched to a gene: 6. Per the germline V gene, CDR1 is SGHKS and CDR2 is YYEKEE (reference sequence). This CDR3 is built from 15 residues. Primers used in a second PCR of about 7 to 12 cycles were a sample-barcoded 5' primer and a J-beta primer mix. Carrying 12 random nucleotides, a template-switch adaptor labeled each individual cDNA molecule. TCRdb reprocessed the 5' RACE reads with MiXCR, giving one entry per CDR3 protein. Of about 1.8 million distinct CDR3 sequences listed, about 50% are singletons. PBMCs were isolated at a quantity of at least 6.5 million per sample.

The receptor comes from a woman aged 35 to 49 in good health. The sequencing input was blood. The chain carries TRBV5-5 and TRBJ1-1; TRBD1 matches at 8 bases. The chain's CDR3 is CASRRTGTMNTEAFF. As DNA, the CDR3 is TGTGCCAGCAGGCGGACAGGGACCATGAACACTGAAGCTTTCTTT.